What follows is one T cell receptor (beta chain) and its context. Its specificity is unknown. This sample stems from a study of OX40 agonist ivuxolimab in advanced cancers. Across the whole study: Partial responses were achieved by three patients, one with hepatocellular carcinoma and two with cutaneous melanoma.

Sequencing was performed with immunoSEQ multiplex PCR; in TCRdb, only in-frame clones are kept and a portion is missing. The profile shows more than 70,000 clones, roughly nine tenths of them singletons. Study results and caveats: Low normalized clonal expansion also occurred in some nonresponding patients.

This sample comprised CD4+ or CD8+ T cells sorted from blood, obtained in a trial of the OX40 agonist ivuxolimab. This clonotype originated in an adult with an advanced solid tumor such as melanoma, head and neck, liver or kidney cancer.

CDR3 amino acids: CAFETGKYGYTF. The CDR3 bases are TGTGCCTTTGAGACAGGCAAATATGGCTACACCTTC. The V and J genes are TRBV6-5 and TRBJ1-2; tentative D call: TRBD1 (6 bases). This CDR3 is 12 amino acids long. V was trimmed by 11 bases and J by 5 bases, leaving 15 bases between them. CDR1 and CDR2 from the germline V gene are MNHEY and SVGAGI.